These T cell receptor beta chains were read from a single sample in a study of cytomegalovirus exposure and HLA in healthy donors. Sequencing used immunoSEQ multiplex PCR; TCRdb keeps in-frame clones, though not all of them. The table has 100,000 to 120,000 clones, roughly 70% seen once. The sample comprised PBMCs. The source is a middle-aged man in good health and CMV-seronegative. The CDR3 runs from the conserved cysteine through the conserved F or W. The order of the fields is V gene, J gene, D gene, clone size, CDR3 protein, CDR3 DNA. D genes are given only for firm matches. Clone sizes are given selectively: once, few, many, or a class where the clone is expanded.

>TRBV28|TRBJ2-2|TRBD2|.
CASSLAGGRLNTGELFF
TGTGCCAGCAGTTTAGCGGGGGGGCGATTGAACACCGGGGAGCTGTTTTTT
>TRBV28|TRBJ1-1|.|.
CASITGGMNTEAFF
TGTGCCAGCATCACAGGAGGGATGAACACTGAAGCTTTCTTT
>TRBV18|TRBJ2-1|.|.
CASSPLLTTKVDEQFF
TGTGCCAGCTCACCACTGCTGACTACCAAAGTGGATGAGCAGTTCTTC
>TRBV2|TRBJ1-5|.|.
CASSEKEGFQPQHF
TGTGCCAGCAGTGAAAAGGAGGGTTTTCAGCCCCAGCATTTT
>TRBV27|TRBJ2-7|.|.
CASSFSGPYPGGYEQYF
TGTGCCAGCAGTTTCTCCGGGCCGTATCCAGGAGGGTACGAGCAGTACTTC
>TRBV5-4|TRBJ2-4|TRBD2|.
CASSSGGNWEDIQYF
TGTGCCAGCAGCTCGGGGGGAAATTGGGAGGACATTCAGTACTTC
>TRBV6-5|TRBJ2-7|TRBD1|.
CASRTGTGPYEQYF
TGTGCCAGCAGAACCGGGACAGGTCCCTACGAGCAGTACTTC
>TRBV19|TRBJ2-1|.|.
CASSISGDSYNEQFF
TGTGCCAGTAGTATTTCAGGGGATTCCTACAATGAGCAGTTCTTC
>TRBV7-6|TRBJ1-2|.|few
CASSANTGNYGYTF
TGTGCCAGCAGCGCGAACACAGGGAACTATGGCTACACCTTC
>TRBV4-3|TRBJ2-7|TRBD2|.
CASSQDRRGGGEQYF
TGCGCCAGCAGCCAAGACAGACGGGGGGGCGGAGAGCAGTACTTC
>TRBV7-4|TRBJ2-7|TRBD2|.
CASSLTSGASSYEQYF
TGTGCCAGCAGCCTCACTAGCGGGGCCAGCTCCTACGAGCAGTACTTC
>TRBV29-1|TRBJ1-1|.|.
CSVRGTLLLGTEAFF
TGCAGCGTTAGAGGGACTCTTTTGCTCGGTACTGAAGCTTTCTTT
>TRBV5-6|TRBJ1-1|TRBD1|.
CASSLNDRVNTEAFF
TGTGCCAGCAGCCTTAACGACAGGGTGAACACTGAAGCTTTCTTT
>TRBV5-1|TRBJ2-2|TRBD1|.
CASRPGQGPGELFF
TGCGCCAGCAGGCCGGGACAGGGGCCCGGGGAGCTGTTTTTT